This note documents a single T cell receptor (beta chain) sequence. What it binds is not known. The sample originates from a study of radiation and T cells in renal cell carcinoma. General observations from the study: In blood, top tumor clones expanded by 2 weeks, shrinking by 4.

As for time point: blood 4 weeks post-SBRT, at nephrectomy. Treatment reported: 15 Gy SBRT to primary tumor, nephrectomy 4 weeks later. Nephrectomy followed 15 Gy stereotactic body radiation by 4 weeks. Clear cell pathology was present in this patient's renal cell carcinoma. CDR3 length: 16 residues. Between the trimmed V and J ends, which lost 0 bases and 2 bases, there was a span of 14 bases. CDR1 and CDR2 (germline): SGDLS, YYNGEE. The protocol was immunoSEQ multiplex PCR, while the TCRdb copy is restricted to in-frame clones and leaves out a portion. The sample shows fewer than 200,000 clones, about 85% of them seen only once.

The sample was blood, taken from a patient whose treatment included radiotherapy and nephrectomy. The J gene is TRBJ2-5, the V gene TRBV9; D may match TRBD1 or TRBD2 (6 bases each). The clonotype was recovered from a woman in her 50s with renal cell carcinoma. The CDR3 is CASSVGGAPIQETQYF. CDR3 in DNA: TGTGCCAGCAGCGTAGGGGGGGCGCCGATTCAAGAGACCCAGTACTTC.